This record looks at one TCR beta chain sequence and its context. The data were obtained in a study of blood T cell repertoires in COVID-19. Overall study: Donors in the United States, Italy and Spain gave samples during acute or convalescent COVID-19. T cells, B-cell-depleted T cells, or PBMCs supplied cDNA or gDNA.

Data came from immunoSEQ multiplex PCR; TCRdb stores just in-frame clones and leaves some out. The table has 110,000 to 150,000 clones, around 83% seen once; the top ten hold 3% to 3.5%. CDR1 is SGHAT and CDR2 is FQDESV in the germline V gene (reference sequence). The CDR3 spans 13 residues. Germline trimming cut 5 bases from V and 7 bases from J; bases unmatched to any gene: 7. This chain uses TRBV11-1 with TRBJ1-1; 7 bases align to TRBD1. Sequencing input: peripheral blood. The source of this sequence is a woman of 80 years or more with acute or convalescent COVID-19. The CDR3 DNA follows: TGTGCCAGCAGCGGGACAGATGGGAGTGAAGCTTTCTTT. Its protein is CASSGTDGSEAFF.